A selection of T cell receptor beta chains follows, all from one sample in a study of T-cell memory formation after mild COVID-19. A single record per CDR3 protein comes from TCRdb applying MiXCR to the 5' RACE reads. The sample records roughly 600,000 distinct CDR3 sequences, approximately 19% being singletons. The source material was PBMCs or a T cell subset sorted from them (not recorded which). The receptors shown here come from an adult woman who had mild COVID-19 (a few samples of this study predate the infection). Cell type and time point are not known. The CDR3 runs from the conserved cysteine through the conserved F or W. D genes are given only for firm matches. Only part of the rows carry a size: once, few, many, or a class if the clone is expanded.

clone size: few; V gene: TRBV12-3/TRBV12-4; J gene: TRBJ2-2; D gene: .; CDR3 length: 16; CDR3 protein: CASSHTRPGVTGELFF; CDR3 DNA: TGTGCCAGCAGCCACACCCGACCAGGGGTCACCGGGGAGCTGTTTTTT
clone size: .; V gene: TRBV15; J gene: TRBJ2-2; D gene: TRBD1; CDR3 length: 15; CDR3 protein: CATSQGVVWTGELFF; CDR3 DNA: TGTGCCACCAGCCAGGGGGTTGTGTGGACCGGGGAGCTGTTTTTT
clone size: few; V gene: TRBV7-8; J gene: TRBJ2-7; D gene: TRBD1; CDR3 length: 16; CDR3 protein: CASSLETGGYSYEQYF; CDR3 DNA: TGTGCCAGCAGCTTAGAGACAGGGGGCTACTCCTACGAGCAGTACTTC
clone size: few; V gene: TRBV7-2; J gene: TRBJ2-7; D gene: TRBD2; CDR3 length: 15; CDR3 protein: CASTPVAGVGYEQYF; CDR3 DNA: TGTGCCAGCACCCCCGTGGCGGGAGTAGGGTACGAGCAGTACTTC
clone size: .; V gene: TRBV12-3/TRBV12-4; J gene: TRBJ2-1; D gene: .; CDR3 length: 13; CDR3 protein: CASSQSDHNEQFF; CDR3 DNA: TGTGCCAGCAGCCAATCCGACCACAATGAGCAGTTCTTC
clone size: few; V gene: TRBV24-1; J gene: TRBJ1-4; D gene: TRBD1; CDR3 length: 15; CDR3 protein: CAAGTVGATNEKLFF; CDR3 DNA: TGTGCCGCCGGGACAGTGGGAGCAACTAATGAAAAACTGTTTTTT
clone size: .; V gene: TRBV2; J gene: TRBJ2-1; D gene: .; CDR3 length: 15; CDR3 protein: CASRGSGGGRNEQFF; CDR3 DNA: TGTGCCAGCAGAGGGTCGGGAGGGGGCAGAAATGAGCAGTTCTTC
clone size: .; V gene: TRBV12-3/TRBV12-4; J gene: TRBJ2-7; D gene: .; CDR3 length: 14; CDR3 protein: CASSGKGSFYEQYF; CDR3 DNA: TGTGCCAGCAGCGGGAAGGGGTCTTTCTACGAGCAGTACTTC
clone size: .; V gene: TRBV7-8; J gene: TRBJ2-7; D gene: .; CDR3 length: 12; CDR3 protein: CASGGRNYEQYF; CDR3 DNA: TGTGCCAGCGGAGGACGGAACTACGAGCAGTACTTC
clone size: .; V gene: TRBV29-1; J gene: TRBJ2-1; D gene: TRBD2; CDR3 length: 17; CDR3 protein: CSVIGTSGSSSYNEQFF; CDR3 DNA: TGCAGCGTCATTGGGACTAGCGGGAGTAGTTCCTACAATGAGCAGTTCTTC
clone size: .; V gene: TRBV19; J gene: TRBJ1-5; D gene: .; CDR3 length: 14; CDR3 protein: CASSMRDSNQPQHF; CDR3 DNA: TGTGCCAGTAGTATGCGGGATAGCAATCAGCCCCAGCATTTT
clone size: .; V gene: TRBV5-1; J gene: TRBJ2-7; D gene: .; CDR3 length: 12; CDR3 protein: CASSQGEYEQYF; CDR3 DNA: TGCGCCAGCAGTCAGGGAGAGTACGAGCAGTACTTC
clone size: .; V gene: TRBV29-1; J gene: TRBJ2-3; D gene: TRBD2; CDR3 length: 16; CDR3 protein: CSVEGASGRGTDTQYF; CDR3 DNA: TGCAGCGTTGAAGGGGCTAGCGGGCGGGGCACAGATACGCAGTATTTT
clone size: few; V gene: TRBV10-3; J gene: TRBJ2-1; D gene: TRBD1; CDR3 length: 16; CDR3 protein: CAIRRQGVGEYNEQFF; CDR3 DNA: TGTGCCATCAGGAGACAGGGAGTAGGGGAGTACAATGAGCAGTTCTTC
clone size: .; V gene: TRBV6-6; J gene: TRBJ1-5; D gene: .; CDR3 length: 16; CDR3 protein: CASSNPSGLSNQPQHF; CDR3 DNA: TGTGCCAGCAGTAATCCCTCGGGTCTTAGCAATCAGCCCCAGCATTTT
clone size: .; V gene: TRBV21-1; J gene: TRBJ2-2; D gene: .; CDR3 length: 16; CDR3 protein: CASSNQGPSITGELFF; CDR3 DNA: TGTGCCAGCAGCAACCAGGGTCCGTCTATCACCGGGGAGCTGTTTTTT
clone size: few; V gene: TRBV6-5; J gene: TRBJ2-3; D gene: .; CDR3 length: 16; CDR3 protein: CASSYGTPLPTDTQYF; CDR3 DNA: TGTGCCAGCAGTTACGGGACACCCCTCCCCACAGATACGCAGTATTTT
clone size: few; V gene: TRBV3-1; J gene: TRBJ1-1; D gene: .; CDR3 length: 15; CDR3 protein: CASSQDAGSGGEAFF; CDR3 DNA: TGTGCCAGCAGCCAAGACGCAGGGAGTGGCGGCGAAGCTTTCTTT
clone size: .; V gene: TRBV6-2/TRBV6-3; J gene: TRBJ2-1; D gene: TRBD2; CDR3 length: 19; CDR3 protein: CASSYSGLAGGSSYNEQFF; CDR3 DNA: TGTGCCAGCAGTTACTCGGGACTAGCGGGAGGGAGTTCCTACAATGAGCAGTTCTTC
clone size: .; V gene: TRBV7-7; J gene: TRBJ1-5; D gene: TRBD1; CDR3 length: 16; CDR3 protein: CASSFLRQGSQQPQHF; CDR3 DNA: TGTGCCAGCAGCTTCCTTCGACAGGGTAGCCAACAGCCCCAGCATTTT
clone size: few; V gene: TRBV5-1; J gene: TRBJ2-7; D gene: .; CDR3 length: 11; CDR3 protein: CASSLVRRGYF; CDR3 DNA: TGCGCCAGCAGCTTGGTACGACGGGGGTACTTC
clone size: .; V gene: TRBV6-5; J gene: TRBJ1-5; D gene: TRBD1; CDR3 length: 15; CDR3 protein: CASRVDRGKNQPQHF; CDR3 DNA: TGTGCCAGCAGGGTAGACAGGGGGAAGAATCAGCCCCAGCATTTT
clone size: .; V gene: TRBV7-6; J gene: TRBJ2-7; D gene: .; CDR3 length: 13; CDR3 protein: CASSPRRGYEQYF; CDR3 DNA: TGTGCCAGCAGCCCCCGGAGGGGCTACGAGCAGTACTTC
clone size: few; V gene: TRBV24-1; J gene: TRBJ1-5; D gene: TRBD1; CDR3 length: 16; CDR3 protein: CATSVGGQGEDQPQHF; CDR3 DNA: TGTGCCACCAGTGTTGGAGGACAGGGTGAGGATCAGCCCCAGCATTTT
clone size: few; V gene: TRBV5-1; J gene: TRBJ2-3; D gene: .; CDR3 length: 13; CDR3 protein: CASRASGTDTQYF; CDR3 DNA: TGCGCCAGCAGAGCATCCGGCACAGATACGCAGTATTTT
clone size: .; V gene: TRBV9; J gene: TRBJ2-2; D gene: .; CDR3 length: 12; CDR3 protein: CASSVYGGELFF; CDR3 DNA: TGTGCCAGCAGCGTATATGGCGGGGAGCTGTTTTTT
clone size: .; V gene: TRBV11-2; J gene: TRBJ1-1; D gene: .; CDR3 length: 15; CDR3 protein: CASSLSRSMGTEAFF; CDR3 DNA: TGTGCCAGCAGCTTATCCCGATCGATGGGGACTGAAGCTTTCTTT
clone size: .; V gene: TRBV5-1; J gene: TRBJ1-1; D gene: .; CDR3 length: 14; CDR3 protein: CASSPVEGGTEAFF; CDR3 DNA: TGCGCCAGCAGCCCGGTTGAGGGGGGGACTGAAGCTTTCTTT
clone size: few; V gene: TRBV12-3/TRBV12-4; J gene: TRBJ2-1; D gene: .; CDR3 length: 15; CDR3 protein: CASSSFLGTGEQQFF; CDR3 DNA: TGTGCCAGCAGTTCCTTTCTGGGGACGGGGGAACAGCAGTTCTTC
clone size: few; V gene: TRBV12-3/TRBV12-4; J gene: TRBJ1-2; D gene: .; CDR3 length: 17; CDR3 protein: CASSLGRYKASNYGYTF; CDR3 DNA: TGTGCCAGCAGTTTAGGCCGGTACAAGGCGTCTAACTATGGCTACACCTTC
clone size: .; V gene: TRBV5-8; J gene: TRBJ2-1; D gene: TRBD2; CDR3 length: 18; CDR3 protein: CASSPRPGLAGGGGEQFF; CDR3 DNA: TGTGCCAGCAGCCCCAGACCGGGACTAGCGGGAGGAGGGGGTGAGCAGTTCTTC
clone size: .; V gene: TRBV15; J gene: TRBJ2-5; D gene: TRBD1; CDR3 length: 15; CDR3 protein: CATSRDRGQGGTQYF; CDR3 DNA: TGTGCCACCAGCAGAGATCGTGGACAGGGAGGGACCCAGTACTTC
clone size: many; V gene: TRBV9; J gene: TRBJ1-1; D gene: .; CDR3 length: 15; CDR3 protein: CASSLQAGPNTEAFF; CDR3 DNA: TGTGCCAGCAGTCTCCAGGCAGGGCCGAACACTGAAGCTTTCTTT
clone size: .; V gene: TRBV5-8; J gene: TRBJ2-3; D gene: TRBD2; CDR3 length: 18; CDR3 protein: CASSTTSGRPLSTDTQYF; CDR3 DNA: TGTGCCAGCAGCACGACTAGCGGGAGGCCCCTCAGCACAGATACGCAGTATTTT
clone size: .; V gene: TRBV10-3; J gene: TRBJ2-5; D gene: TRBD2; CDR3 length: 17; CDR3 protein: CAISEGLAGAESETQYF; CDR3 DNA: TGTGCCATCAGCGAGGGACTAGCGGGAGCTGAGTCAGAGACCCAGTACTTC
clone size: .; V gene: TRBV19; J gene: TRBJ1-1; D gene: TRBD1; CDR3 length: 12; CDR3 protein: CASSIGQGGAFF; CDR3 DNA: TGTGCCAGTAGTATTGGACAGGGAGGAGCTTTCTTT
clone size: .; V gene: TRBV7-3; J gene: TRBJ2-1; D gene: TRBD2; CDR3 length: 15; CDR3 protein: CASSILAGAYNEQFF; CDR3 DNA: TGTGCCAGCAGTATACTAGCGGGAGCCTACAATGAGCAGTTCTTC
clone size: .; V gene: TRBV5-5; J gene: TRBJ1-3; D gene: TRBD1; CDR3 length: 16; CDR3 protein: CASSSTGGDSGNTIYF; CDR3 DNA: TGTGCCAGCAGCTCGACAGGGGGGGACTCTGGAAACACCATATATTTT
clone size: few; V gene: TRBV5-1; J gene: TRBJ2-7; D gene: .; CDR3 length: 14; CDR3 protein: CASSLAGLAGEQYF; CDR3 DNA: TGCGCCAGCAGCTTGGCCGGCCTGGCGGGAGAGCAGTACTTC
clone size: few; V gene: TRBV12-3/TRBV12-4; J gene: TRBJ1-2; D gene: .; CDR3 length: 14; CDR3 protein: CASSLEAGDYGYTF; CDR3 DNA: TGTGCCAGCAGTTTAGAGGCAGGTGACTATGGCTACACCTTC
clone size: few; V gene: TRBV15; J gene: TRBJ2-7; D gene: .; CDR3 length: 13; CDR3 protein: CATSRERGYEQYF; CDR3 DNA: TGTGCCACCAGCAGAGAGCGGGGCTACGAGCAGTACTTC
clone size: .; V gene: TRBV13; J gene: TRBJ2-2; D gene: .; CDR3 length: 15; CDR3 protein: CASSLGGPDTGELFF; CDR3 DNA: TGTGCCAGCAGCTTAGGAGGTCCGGACACCGGGGAGCTGTTTTTT
clone size: .; V gene: TRBV7-6; J gene: TRBJ2-5; D gene: .; CDR3 length: 16; CDR3 protein: CASSLDGGHTQETQYF; CDR3 DNA: TGTGCCAGCAGCTTGGACGGGGGACACACCCAAGAGACCCAGTACTTC
clone size: .; V gene: TRBV12-3/TRBV12-4; J gene: TRBJ1-6; D gene: .; CDR3 length: 15; CDR3 protein: CASSLESGGASPLHF; CDR3 DNA: TGTGCCAGCAGTTTAGAGTCCGGGGGGGCTTCACCCCTCCACTTT
clone size: few; V gene: TRBV19; J gene: TRBJ1-1; D gene: TRBD1; CDR3 length: 15; CDR3 protein: CASIQERTGRTEAFF; CDR3 DNA: TGTGCCAGCATCCAAGAAAGGACAGGGAGGACTGAAGCTTTCTTT
clone size: .; V gene: TRBV9; J gene: TRBJ2-5; D gene: TRBD2; CDR3 length: 16; CDR3 protein: CASSGELAGPRETQYF; CDR3 DNA: TGTGCCAGCAGCGGAGAACTAGCGGGCCCACGGGAGACCCAGTACTTC
clone size: .; V gene: TRBV30; J gene: TRBJ1-1; D gene: .; CDR3 length: 13; CDR3 protein: CAWEGFGDTEAFF; CDR3 DNA: TGTGCCTGGGAAGGGTTTGGAGACACTGAAGCTTTCTTT
clone size: many; V gene: TRBV6-5; J gene: TRBJ2-7; D gene: .; CDR3 length: 13; CDR3 protein: CASGQISSYEQYF; CDR3 DNA: TGTGCCAGCGGACAGATTAGCTCCTACGAGCAGTACTTC
clone size: .; V gene: TRBV2; J gene: TRBJ2-1; D gene: TRBD2; CDR3 length: 16; CDR3 protein: CASSDRTSGSIDEQFF; CDR3 DNA: TGTGCCAGCAGTGATCGCACTAGCGGGAGTATCGATGAGCAGTTCTTC
clone size: few; V gene: TRBV14; J gene: TRBJ1-1; D gene: .; CDR3 length: 14; CDR3 protein: CASSPWRLDTEAFF; CDR3 DNA: TGTGCCAGCAGCCCTTGGCGGTTGGACACTGAAGCTTTCTTT
clone size: few; V gene: TRBV6-5; J gene: TRBJ1-3; D gene: .; CDR3 length: 16; CDR3 protein: CASSYSTWTVGNTIYF; CDR3 DNA: TGTGCCAGCAGTTACTCAACTTGGACAGTGGGAAACACCATATATTTT
clone size: .; V gene: TRBV7-8; J gene: TRBJ1-4; D gene: .; CDR3 length: 13; CDR3 protein: CASSLNSNEKLFF; CDR3 DNA: TGTGCCAGCAGCTTAAACTCGAATGAAAAACTGTTTTTT
clone size: .; V gene: TRBV12-3/TRBV12-4; J gene: TRBJ1-1; D gene: TRBD1; CDR3 length: 14; CDR3 protein: CASRQGARRTEAFF; CDR3 DNA: TGTGCCAGCAGGCAGGGGGCTAGAAGGACTGAAGCTTTCTTT
clone size: .; V gene: TRBV3-1; J gene: TRBJ1-1; D gene: .; CDR3 length: 15; CDR3 protein: CASSQGSALNTEAFF; CDR3 DNA: TGTGCCAGCAGCCAAGGGTCGGCCCTGAACACTGAAGCTTTCTTT
clone size: .; V gene: TRBV7-9; J gene: TRBJ2-7; D gene: .; CDR3 length: 13; CDR3 protein: CASSLGTAIEQYF; CDR3 DNA: TGTGCCAGCAGCTTAGGGACAGCTATCGAGCAGTACTTC
clone size: .; V gene: TRBV6-2/TRBV6-3; J gene: TRBJ2-5; D gene: .; CDR3 length: 13; CDR3 protein: CASSSYGEETQYF; CDR3 DNA: TGTGCCAGCAGTTCCTACGGAGAGGAGACCCAGTACTTC